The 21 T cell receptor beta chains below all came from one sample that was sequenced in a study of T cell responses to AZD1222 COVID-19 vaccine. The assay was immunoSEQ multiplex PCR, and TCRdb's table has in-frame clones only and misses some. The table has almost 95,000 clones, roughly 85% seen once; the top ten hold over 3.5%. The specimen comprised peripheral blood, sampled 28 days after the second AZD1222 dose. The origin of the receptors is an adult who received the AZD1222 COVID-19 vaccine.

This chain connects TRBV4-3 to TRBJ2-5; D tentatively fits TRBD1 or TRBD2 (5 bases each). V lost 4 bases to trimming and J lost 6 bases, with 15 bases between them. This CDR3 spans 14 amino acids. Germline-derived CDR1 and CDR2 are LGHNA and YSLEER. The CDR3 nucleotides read TGCGCCAGCAGCCCCAGGGACGGAGGACAGACCCAGTACTTC. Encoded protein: CASSPRDGGQTQYF.

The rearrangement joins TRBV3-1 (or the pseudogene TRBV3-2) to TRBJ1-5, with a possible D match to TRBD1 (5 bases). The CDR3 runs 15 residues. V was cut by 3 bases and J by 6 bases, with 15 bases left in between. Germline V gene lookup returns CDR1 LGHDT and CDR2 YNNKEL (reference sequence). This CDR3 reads CASSQSTAAIQPQHF. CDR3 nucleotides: TGTGCCAGCAGCCAGTCGACAGCTGCAATTCAGCCCCAGCATTTT.

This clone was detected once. In nucleotides, the CDR3 is TGCAGCGTTGAACGCCGGTTACAAGAGACCCAGTACTTC. Translating it yields CSVERRLQETQYF. The V call is TRBV29-1, the J call TRBJ2-5; D gene ambiguous. V shed 2 bases and J shed 2 bases, with 9 bases lying between them. The CDR3 has 13 amino acids. In germline, CDR1 is SQVTM, CDR2 ANQGSEA.

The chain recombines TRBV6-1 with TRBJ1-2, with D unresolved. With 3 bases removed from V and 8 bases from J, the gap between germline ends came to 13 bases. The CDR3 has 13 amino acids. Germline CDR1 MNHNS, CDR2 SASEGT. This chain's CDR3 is CASSDSYWQGYTF. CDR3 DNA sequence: TGTGCCAGCAGTGACAGCTACTGGCAAGGCTACACCTTC.

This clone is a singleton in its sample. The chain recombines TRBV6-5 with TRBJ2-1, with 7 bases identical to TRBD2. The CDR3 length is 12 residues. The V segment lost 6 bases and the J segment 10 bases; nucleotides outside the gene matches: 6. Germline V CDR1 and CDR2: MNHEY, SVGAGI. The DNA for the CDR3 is TGTGCCAGCAGACCCCTGCGGGGGGAGCAGTTCTTC. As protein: CASRPLRGEQFF.

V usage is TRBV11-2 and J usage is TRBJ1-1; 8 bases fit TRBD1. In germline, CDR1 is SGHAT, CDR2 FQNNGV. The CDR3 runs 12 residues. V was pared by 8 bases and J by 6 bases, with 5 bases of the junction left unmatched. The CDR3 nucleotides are TGTGCCAGCCGGGCAGGGGGCCCTGAAGCTTTCTTT. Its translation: CASRAGGPEAFF.

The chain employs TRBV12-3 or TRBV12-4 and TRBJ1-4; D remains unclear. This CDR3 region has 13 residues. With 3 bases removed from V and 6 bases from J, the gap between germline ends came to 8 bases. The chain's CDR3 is CASSFRVDEKLFF. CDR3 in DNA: TGTGCCAGCAGTTTCCGGGTGGATGAAAAACTGTTTTTT.

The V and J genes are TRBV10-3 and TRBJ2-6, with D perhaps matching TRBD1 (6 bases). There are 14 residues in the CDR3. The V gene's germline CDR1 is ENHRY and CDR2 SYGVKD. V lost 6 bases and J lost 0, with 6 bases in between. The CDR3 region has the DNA TGTGCCATCAGGGACAGCTCTGGGGCCAACGTCCTGACTTTC. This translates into CAIRDSSGANVLTF.

This CDR3 is CASGVLGGSSYEQYF. Here the CDR3 DNA reads TGTGCCAGCGGGGTTTTGGGGGGGAGCTCCTACGAGCAGTACTTC. V gene TRBV5-8 combines with J gene TRBJ2-7; 7 bases agree with TRBD2. Germline CDR1 and CDR2: SGHTS and YDEGEE. The CDR3 extends over 15 amino acids. V shed 7 bases, J shed 0 bases, and the junction held 10 bases outside the gene matches.

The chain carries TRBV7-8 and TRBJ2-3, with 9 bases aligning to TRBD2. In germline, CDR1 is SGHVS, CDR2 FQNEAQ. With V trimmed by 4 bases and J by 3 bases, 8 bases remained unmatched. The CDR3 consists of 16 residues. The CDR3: CASSSRAGGQTDTQYF. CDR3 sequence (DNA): TGTGCCAGCAGCTCGCGAGCGGGGGGCCAGACAGATACGCAGTATTTT.

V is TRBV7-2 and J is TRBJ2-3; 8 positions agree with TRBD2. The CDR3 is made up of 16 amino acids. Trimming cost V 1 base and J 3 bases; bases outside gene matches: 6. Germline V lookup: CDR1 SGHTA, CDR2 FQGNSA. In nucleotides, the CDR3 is TGTGCCAGCAGCTTAGTAGCGGGAACCGAGACAGATACGCAGTATTTT. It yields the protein CASSLVAGTETDTQYF.

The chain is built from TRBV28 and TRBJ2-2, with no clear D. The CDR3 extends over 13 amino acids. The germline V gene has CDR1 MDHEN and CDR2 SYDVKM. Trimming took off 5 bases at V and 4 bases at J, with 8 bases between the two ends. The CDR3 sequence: CASSLYVTGELFF. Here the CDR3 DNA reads TGTGCCAGCAGTCTATATGTCACCGGGGAGCTGTTTTTT.

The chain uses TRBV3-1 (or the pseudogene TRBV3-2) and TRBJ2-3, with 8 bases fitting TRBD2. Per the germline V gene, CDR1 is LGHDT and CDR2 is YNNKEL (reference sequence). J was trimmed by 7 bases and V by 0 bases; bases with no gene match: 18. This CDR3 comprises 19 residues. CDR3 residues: CASSQEGSRREGRLNTQYF. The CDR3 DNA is TGTGCCAGCAGCCAAGAAGGGTCACGTCGGGAGGGCCGCCTAAATACGCAGTATTTT.

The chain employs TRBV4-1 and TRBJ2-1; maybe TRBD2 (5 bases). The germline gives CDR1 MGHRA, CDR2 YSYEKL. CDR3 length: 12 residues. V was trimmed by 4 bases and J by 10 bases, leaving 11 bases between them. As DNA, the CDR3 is TGCGCCAGCAGCCCGAGCAGCGGCGAGCAGTTCTTC. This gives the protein CASSPSSGEQFF.

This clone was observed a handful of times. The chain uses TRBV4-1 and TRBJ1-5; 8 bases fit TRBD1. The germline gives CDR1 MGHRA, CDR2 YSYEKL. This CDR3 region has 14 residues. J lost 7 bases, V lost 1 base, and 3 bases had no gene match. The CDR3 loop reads CASSQGTGKQPQHF. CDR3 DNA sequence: TGCGCCAGCAGCCAAGGGACAGGGAAACAGCCCCAGCATTTT.

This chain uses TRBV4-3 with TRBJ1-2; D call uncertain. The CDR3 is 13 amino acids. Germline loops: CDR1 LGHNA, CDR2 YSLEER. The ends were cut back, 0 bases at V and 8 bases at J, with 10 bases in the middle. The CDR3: CASSQEGLYGYTF. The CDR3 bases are TGCGCCAGCAGCCAAGAAGGGTTATACGGCTACACCTTC.

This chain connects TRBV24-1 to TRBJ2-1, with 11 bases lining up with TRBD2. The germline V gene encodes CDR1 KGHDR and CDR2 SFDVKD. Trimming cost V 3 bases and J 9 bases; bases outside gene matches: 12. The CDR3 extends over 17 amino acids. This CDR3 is CATSDAVSGGATSEQFF. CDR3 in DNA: TGTGCCACCAGTGATGCGGTTAGCGGGGGGGCTACGAGTGAGCAGTTCTTC.

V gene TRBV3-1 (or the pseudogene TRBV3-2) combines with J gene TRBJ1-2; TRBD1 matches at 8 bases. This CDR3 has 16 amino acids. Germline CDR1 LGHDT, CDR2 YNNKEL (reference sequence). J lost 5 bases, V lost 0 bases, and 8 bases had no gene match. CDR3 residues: CASSQDYGTGDYGYTF. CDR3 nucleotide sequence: TGTGCCAGCAGCCAAGATTATGGGACAGGCGATTATGGCTACACCTTC.

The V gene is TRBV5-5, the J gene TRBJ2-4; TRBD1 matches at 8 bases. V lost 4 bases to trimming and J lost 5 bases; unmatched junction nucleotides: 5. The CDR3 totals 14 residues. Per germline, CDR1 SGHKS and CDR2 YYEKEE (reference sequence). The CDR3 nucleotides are TGTGCCAGCAGCCTGGACAGGGCGCAAAACATTCAGTACTTC. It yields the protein CASSLDRAQNIQYF.

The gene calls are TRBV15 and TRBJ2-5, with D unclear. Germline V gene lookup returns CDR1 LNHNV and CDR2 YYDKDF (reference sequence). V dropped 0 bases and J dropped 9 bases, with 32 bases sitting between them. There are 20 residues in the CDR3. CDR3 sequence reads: CATSRDNNMVGRPDAMAQYF. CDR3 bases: TGTGCCACCAGCAGAGATAATAATATGGTCGGCAGGCCCGACGCGATGGCCCAGTACTTC.

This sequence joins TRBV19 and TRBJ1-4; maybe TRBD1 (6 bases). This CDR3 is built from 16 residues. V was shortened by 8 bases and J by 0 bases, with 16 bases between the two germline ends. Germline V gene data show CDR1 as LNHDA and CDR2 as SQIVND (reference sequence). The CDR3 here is CASPNQDRTTNEKLFF. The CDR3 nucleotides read TGTGCCAGTCCTAACCAGGACAGAACAACTAATGAAAAACTGTTTTTT.